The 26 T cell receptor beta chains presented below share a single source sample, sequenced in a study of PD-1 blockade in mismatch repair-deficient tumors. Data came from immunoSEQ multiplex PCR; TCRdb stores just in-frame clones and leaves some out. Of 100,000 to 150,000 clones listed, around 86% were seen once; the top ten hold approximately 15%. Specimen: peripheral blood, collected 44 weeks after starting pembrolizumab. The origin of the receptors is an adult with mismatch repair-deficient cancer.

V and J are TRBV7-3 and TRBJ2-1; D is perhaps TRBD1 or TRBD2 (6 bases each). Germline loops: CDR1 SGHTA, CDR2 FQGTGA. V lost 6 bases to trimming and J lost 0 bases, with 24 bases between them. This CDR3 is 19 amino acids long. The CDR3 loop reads CASRGDNSGRTNSYNEQFF. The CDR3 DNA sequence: TGTGCCAGCAGGGGGGACAATAGCGGTCGAACGAACTCCTACAATGAGCAGTTCTTC.

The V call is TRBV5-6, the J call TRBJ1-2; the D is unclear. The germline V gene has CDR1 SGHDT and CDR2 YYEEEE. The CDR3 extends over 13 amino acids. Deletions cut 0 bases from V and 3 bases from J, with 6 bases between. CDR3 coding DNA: TGTGCCAGCAGCTTGGGGTTGGACTATGGCTACACCTTC. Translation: CASSLGLDYGYTF.

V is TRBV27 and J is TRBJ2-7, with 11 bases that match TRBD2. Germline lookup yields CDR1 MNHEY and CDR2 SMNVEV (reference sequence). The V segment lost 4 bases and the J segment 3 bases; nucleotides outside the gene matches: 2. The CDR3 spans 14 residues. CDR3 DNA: TGTGCCAGCAGTTCCGGGACTAGCGGCTACGAGCAGTACTTC. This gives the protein CASSSGTSGYEQYF.

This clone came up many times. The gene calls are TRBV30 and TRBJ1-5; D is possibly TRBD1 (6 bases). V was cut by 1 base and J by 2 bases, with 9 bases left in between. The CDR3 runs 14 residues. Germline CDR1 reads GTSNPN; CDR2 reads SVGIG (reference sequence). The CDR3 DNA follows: TGTGCCTGGAGTGGGGGGCTTGGCAATCAGCCCCAGCATTTT. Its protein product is CAWSGGLGNQPQHF.

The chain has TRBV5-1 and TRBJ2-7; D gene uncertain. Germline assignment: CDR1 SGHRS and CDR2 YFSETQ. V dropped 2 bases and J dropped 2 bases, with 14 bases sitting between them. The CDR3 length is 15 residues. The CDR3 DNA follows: TGCGCCAGCAGCTTCCGAACTGCCCCTACCTACGAGCAGTACTTC. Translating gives CASSFRTAPTYEQYF.

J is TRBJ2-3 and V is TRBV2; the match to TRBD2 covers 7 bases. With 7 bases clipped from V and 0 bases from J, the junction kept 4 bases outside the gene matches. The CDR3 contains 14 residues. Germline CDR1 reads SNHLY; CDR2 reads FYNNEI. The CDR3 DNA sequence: TGTGCCAGCAACCCGGGACTAAGCACAGATACGCAGTATTTT. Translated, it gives CASNPGLSTDTQYF.

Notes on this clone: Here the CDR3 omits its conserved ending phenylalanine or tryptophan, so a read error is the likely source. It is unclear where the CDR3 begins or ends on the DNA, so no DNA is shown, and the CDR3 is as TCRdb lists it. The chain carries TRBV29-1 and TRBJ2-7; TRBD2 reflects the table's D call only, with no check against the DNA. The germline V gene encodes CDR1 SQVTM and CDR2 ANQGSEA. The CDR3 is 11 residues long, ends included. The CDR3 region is CSVGELAGVGS.

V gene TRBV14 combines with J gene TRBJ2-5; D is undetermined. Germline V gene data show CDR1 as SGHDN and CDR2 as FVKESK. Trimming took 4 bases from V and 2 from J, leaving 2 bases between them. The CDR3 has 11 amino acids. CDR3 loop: CASSRQETQYF. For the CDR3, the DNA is TGTGCCAGCAGCCGACAAGAGACCCAGTACTTC.

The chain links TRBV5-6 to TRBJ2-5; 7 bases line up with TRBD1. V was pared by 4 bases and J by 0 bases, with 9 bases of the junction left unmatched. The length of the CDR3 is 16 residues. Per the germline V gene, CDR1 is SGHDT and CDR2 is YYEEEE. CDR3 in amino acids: CASSEGSGQDQETQYF. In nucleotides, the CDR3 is TGTGCCAGCAGCGAAGGGTCTGGACAGGACCAAGAGACCCAGTACTTC.

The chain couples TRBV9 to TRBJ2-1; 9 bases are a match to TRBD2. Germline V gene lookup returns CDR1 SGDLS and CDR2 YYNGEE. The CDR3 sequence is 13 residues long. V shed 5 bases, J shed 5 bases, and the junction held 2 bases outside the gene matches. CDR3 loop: CASRRLADNEQFF. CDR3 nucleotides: TGTGCCAGCAGACGACTAGCGGACAATGAGCAGTTCTTC.

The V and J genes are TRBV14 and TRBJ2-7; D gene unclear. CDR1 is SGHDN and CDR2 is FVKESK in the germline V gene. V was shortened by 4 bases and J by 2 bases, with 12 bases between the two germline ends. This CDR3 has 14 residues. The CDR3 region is CASSRSFSTYEQYF. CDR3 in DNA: TGTGCCAGCAGCCGGTCCTTTTCCACCTACGAGCAGTACTTC.

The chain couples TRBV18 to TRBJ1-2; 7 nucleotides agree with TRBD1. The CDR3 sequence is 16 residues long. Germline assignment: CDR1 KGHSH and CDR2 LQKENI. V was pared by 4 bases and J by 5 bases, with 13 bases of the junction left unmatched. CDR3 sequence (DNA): TGTGCCAGCTCACTTCCGACAGGGAGTGATGGATATGGCTACACCTTC. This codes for CASSLPTGSDGYGYTF.

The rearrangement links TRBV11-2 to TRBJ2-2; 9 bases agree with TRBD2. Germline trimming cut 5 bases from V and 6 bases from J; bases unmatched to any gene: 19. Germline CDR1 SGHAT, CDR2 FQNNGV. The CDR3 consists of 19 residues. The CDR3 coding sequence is TGTGCCAGCAGCCGGACAGTCCCCCCTAGCGGGATTTTGGCCGGGGAGCTGTTTTTT. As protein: CASSRTVPPSGILAGELFF.

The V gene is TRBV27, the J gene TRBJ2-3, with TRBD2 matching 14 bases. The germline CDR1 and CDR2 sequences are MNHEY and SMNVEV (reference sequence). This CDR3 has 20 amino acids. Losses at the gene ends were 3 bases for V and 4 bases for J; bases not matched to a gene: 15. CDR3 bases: TGTGCCAGCAGTTTCACCGGGACAGCCGGACTAGCGGGAGGCTCAGATACGCAGTATTTT. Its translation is CASSFTGTAGLAGGSDTQYF.

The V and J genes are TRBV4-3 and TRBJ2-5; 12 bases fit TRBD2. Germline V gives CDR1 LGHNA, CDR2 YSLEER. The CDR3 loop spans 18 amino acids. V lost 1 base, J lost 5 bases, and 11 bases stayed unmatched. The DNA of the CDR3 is TGCGCCAGCAGCCAAGGAAACCCTAGCGGGAGGGCCGGTGAGACCCAGTACTTC. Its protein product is CASSQGNPSGRAGETQYF.

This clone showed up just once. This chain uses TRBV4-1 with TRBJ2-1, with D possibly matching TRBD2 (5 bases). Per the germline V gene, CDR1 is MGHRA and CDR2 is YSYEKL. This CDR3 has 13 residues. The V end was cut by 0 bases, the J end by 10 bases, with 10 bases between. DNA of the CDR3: TGCGCCAGCAGCCAAGAGATAGGGAGAGAGCAGTTCTTC. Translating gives CASSQEIGREQFF.

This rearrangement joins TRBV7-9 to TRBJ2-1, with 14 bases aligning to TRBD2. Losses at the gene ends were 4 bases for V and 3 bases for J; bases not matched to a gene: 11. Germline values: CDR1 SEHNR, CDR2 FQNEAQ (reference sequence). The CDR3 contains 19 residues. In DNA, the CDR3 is TGTGCCAGCAGCTCCTCCGGGACTAGCGGGAGTTGGGTCTACAATGAGCAGTTCTTC. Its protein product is CASSSSGTSGSWVYNEQFF.

CDR3 protein: CASSINFSGSGNTIYF. CDR3 nucleotide sequence: TGTGCCAGTAGTATTAATTTTAGTGGCTCCGGAAACACCATATATTTT. The chain links TRBV19 to TRBJ1-3; D is uncertain. Deletions cut 3 bases from V and 4 bases from J, with 16 bases between. The CDR3 loop spans 16 amino acids. The germline CDR1 and CDR2 sequences are LNHDA and SQIVND (reference sequence).

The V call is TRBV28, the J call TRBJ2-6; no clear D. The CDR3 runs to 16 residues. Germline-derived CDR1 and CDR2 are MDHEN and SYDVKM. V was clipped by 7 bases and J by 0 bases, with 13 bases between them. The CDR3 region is CASTKRRSSGANVLTF. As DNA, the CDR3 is TGTGCCAGCACCAAACGAAGGAGCTCTGGGGCCAACGTCCTGACTTTC.

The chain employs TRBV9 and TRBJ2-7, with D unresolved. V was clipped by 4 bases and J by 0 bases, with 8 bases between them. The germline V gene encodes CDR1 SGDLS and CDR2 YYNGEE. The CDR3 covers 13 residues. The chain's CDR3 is CASSPRASYEQYF. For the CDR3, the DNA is TGTGCCAGCAGCCCTCGGGCCTCCTACGAGCAGTACTTC.

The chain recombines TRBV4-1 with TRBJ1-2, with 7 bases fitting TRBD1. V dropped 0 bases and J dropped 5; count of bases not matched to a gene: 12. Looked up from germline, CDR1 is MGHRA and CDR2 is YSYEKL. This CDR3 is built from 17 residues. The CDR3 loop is CASSQERLGGRRYGYTF. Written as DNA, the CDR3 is TGCGCCAGCAGCCAAGAACGACTAGGGGGCCGCCGATATGGCTACACCTTC.

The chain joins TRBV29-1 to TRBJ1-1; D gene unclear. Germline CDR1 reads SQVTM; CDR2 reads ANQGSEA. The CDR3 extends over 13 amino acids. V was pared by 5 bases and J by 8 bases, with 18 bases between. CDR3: CSVYPQRLTEAFF. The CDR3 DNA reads TGCAGCGTTTATCCCCAGCGTCTGACGGAAGCTTTCTTT.

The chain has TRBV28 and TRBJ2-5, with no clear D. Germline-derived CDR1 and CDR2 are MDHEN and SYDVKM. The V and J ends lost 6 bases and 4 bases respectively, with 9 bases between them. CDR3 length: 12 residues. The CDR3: CASSRLGETQYF. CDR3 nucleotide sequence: TGTGCCAGCAGCCGACTGGGAGAGACCCAGTACTTC.

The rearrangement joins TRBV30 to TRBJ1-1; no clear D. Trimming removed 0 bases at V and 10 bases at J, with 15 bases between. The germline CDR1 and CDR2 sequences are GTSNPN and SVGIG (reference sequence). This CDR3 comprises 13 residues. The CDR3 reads CAWSVLKEIAAFF. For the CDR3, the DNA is TGTGCCTGGAGTGTACTTAAGGAGATAGCAGCTTTCTTT.

CDR3 amino acids: CASSQGSGGPLNYEQYF. CDR3 sequence (DNA): TGCGCCAGCAGCCAAGGCTCGGGAGGGCCACTAAACTACGAGCAGTACTTC. The chain has TRBV4-3 and TRBJ2-7; TRBD2 agrees at 8 bases. Germline V gene lookup returns CDR1 LGHNA and CDR2 YSLEER. Germline trimming cut 1 base from V and 3 bases from J; bases unmatched to any gene: 11. The CDR3 covers 17 residues.

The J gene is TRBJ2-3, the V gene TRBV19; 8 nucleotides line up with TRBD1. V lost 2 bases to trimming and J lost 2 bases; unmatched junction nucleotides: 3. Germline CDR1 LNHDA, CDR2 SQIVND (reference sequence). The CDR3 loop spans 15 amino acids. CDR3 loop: CASSITGGDTDTQYF. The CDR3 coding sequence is TGTGCCAGTAGTATAACAGGGGGAGACACAGATACGCAGTATTTT.